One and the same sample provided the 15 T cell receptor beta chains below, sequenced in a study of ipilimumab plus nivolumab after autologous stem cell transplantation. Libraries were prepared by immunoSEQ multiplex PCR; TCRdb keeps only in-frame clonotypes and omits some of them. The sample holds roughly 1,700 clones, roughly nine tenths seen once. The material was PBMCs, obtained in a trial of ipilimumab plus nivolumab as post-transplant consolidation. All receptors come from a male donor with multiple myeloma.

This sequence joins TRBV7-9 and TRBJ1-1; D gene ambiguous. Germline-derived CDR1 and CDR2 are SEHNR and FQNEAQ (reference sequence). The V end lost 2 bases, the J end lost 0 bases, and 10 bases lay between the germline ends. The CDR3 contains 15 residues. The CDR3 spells CASSLSGYMNTEAFF. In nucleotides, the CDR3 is TGTGCCAGCAGCTTATCCGGATACATGAACACTGAAGCTTTCTTT.

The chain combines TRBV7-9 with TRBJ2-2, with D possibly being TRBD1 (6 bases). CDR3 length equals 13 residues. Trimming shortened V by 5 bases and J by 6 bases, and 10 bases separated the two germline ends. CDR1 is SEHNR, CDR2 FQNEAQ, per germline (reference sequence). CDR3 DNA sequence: TGTGCCAGCAGCACACAGGGACCCGGGGAGCTGTTTTTT. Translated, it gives CASSTQGPGELFF.

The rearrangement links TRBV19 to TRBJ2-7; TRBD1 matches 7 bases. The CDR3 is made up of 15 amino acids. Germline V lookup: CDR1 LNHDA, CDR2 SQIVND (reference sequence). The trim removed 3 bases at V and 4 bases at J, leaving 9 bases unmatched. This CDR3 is CASSIAGTEPYEQYF. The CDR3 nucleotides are TGTGCCAGTAGTATTGCCGGGACAGAACCTTACGAGCAGTACTTC.

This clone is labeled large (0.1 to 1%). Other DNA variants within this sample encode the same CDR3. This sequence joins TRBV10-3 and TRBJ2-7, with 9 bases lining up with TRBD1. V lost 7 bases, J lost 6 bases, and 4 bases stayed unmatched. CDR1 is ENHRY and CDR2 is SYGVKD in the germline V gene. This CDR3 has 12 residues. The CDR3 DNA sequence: TGTGCCATCACCCCGGACAGGGGCGAGCAGTACTTC. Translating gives CAITPDRGEQYF.

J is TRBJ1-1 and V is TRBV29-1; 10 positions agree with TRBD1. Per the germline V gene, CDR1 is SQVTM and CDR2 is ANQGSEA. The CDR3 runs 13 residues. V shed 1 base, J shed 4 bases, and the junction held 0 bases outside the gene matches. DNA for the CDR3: TGCAGCGTTGAAGGGACAGGGGGCACTGAAGCTTTCTTT. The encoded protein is CSVEGTGGTEAFF.

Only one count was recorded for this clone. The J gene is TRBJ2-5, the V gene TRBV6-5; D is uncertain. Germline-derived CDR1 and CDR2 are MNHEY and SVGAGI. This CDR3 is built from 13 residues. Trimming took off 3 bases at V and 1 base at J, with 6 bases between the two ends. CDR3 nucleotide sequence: TGTGCCAGCAGTTATATCAGCCAAGAGACCCAGTACTTC. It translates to CASSYISQETQYF.

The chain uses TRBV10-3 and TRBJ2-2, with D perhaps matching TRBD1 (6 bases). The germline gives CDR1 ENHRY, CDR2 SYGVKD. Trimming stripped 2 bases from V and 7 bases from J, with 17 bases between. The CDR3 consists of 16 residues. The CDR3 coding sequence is TGTGCCATCAGTGAGCTACAGGGAGTCCGAAACGGGGAGCTGTTTTTT. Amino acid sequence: CAISELQGVRNGELFF.

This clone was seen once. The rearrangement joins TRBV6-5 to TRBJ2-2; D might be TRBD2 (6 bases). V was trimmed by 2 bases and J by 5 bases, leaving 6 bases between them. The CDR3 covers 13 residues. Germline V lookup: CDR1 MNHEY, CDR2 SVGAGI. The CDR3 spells CASSYGTTGELFF. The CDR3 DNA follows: TGTGCCAGCAGTTACGGGACTACCGGGGAGCTGTTTTTT.

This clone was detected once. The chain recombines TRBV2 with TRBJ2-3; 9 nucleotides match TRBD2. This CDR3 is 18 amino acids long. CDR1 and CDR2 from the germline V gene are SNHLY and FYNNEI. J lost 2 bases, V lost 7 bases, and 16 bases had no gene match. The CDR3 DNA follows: TGTGCCAGCACCCGACGTTTAATTCTAGCGGGAAACACAGATACGCAGTATTTT. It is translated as CASTRRLILAGNTDTQYF.

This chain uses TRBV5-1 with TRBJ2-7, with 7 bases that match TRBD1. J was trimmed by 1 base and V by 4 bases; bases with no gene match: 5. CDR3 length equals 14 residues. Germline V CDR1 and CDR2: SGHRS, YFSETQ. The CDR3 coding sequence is TGCGCCAGCAGCGTGGGACAGCGATCCTACGAGCAGTACTTC. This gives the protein CASSVGQRSYEQYF.

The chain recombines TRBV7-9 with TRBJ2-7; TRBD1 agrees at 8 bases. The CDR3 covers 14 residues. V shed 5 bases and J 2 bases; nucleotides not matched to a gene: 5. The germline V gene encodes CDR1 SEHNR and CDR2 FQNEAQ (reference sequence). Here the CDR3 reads CASSAGTGAYEQYF. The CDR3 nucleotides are TGTGCCAGCAGCGCAGGGACAGGAGCCTACGAGCAGTACTTC.

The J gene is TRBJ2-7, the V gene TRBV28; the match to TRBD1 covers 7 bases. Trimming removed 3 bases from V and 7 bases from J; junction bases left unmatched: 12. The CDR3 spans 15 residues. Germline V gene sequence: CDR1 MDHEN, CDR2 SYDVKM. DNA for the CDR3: TGTGCCAGCAGTTTCCCACAGGGGCCCTTGTGGGAGCAGTACTTC. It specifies CASSFPQGPLWEQYF.

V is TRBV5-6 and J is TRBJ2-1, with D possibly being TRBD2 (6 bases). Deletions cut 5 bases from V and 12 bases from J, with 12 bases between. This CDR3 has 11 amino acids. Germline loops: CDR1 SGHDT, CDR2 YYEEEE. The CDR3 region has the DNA TGTGCCAGCAGTAGCGGCACAGGGCAGTTCTTC. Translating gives CASSSGTGQFF.

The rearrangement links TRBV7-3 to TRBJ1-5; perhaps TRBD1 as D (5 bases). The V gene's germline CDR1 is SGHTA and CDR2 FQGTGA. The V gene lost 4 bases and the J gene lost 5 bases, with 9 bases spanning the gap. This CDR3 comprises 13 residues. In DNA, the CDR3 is TGTGCCAGCAGCTCACAGGCGGATCAGCCCCAGCATTTT. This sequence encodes CASSSQADQPQHF.

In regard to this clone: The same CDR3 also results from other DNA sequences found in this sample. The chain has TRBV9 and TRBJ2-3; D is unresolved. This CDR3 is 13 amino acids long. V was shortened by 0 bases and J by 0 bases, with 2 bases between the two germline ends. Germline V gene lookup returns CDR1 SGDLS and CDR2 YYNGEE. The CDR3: CASSVGSTDTQYF. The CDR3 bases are TGTGCCAGCAGCGTAGGAAGCACAGATACGCAGTATTTT. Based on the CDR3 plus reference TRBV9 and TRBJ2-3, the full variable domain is DSGVTQTPKHLITATGQRVTLRCSPRSGDLSVYWYQQSLDQGLQFLIQYYNGEERAKGNILERFSAQQFPDLHSELNLSSLELGDSALYFCASSVGSTDTQYFGPGTRLTVL.